This T cell receptor (beta chain) was captured in a study of T cells in Graves' hyperthyroidism and ophthalmopathy. TCR beta CDR3 region amplification was performed from RNA transcripts. HTBI primers were used for first-round RT-PCR of the TCR CDR3. One entry per CDR3 protein results from TCRdb running MiXCR on the multiplex PCR reads. The sample contains around 540,000 distinct CDR3 sequences, roughly 16% of which appear only once. Patients showing uncontrolled infection, other autoimmune disease, pregnancy or lactation were ineligible. Ten or more counts support this clonotype. Sequenced input: blood. This clonotype originated in a woman in her thirties with Graves' ophthalmopathy.

The CDR3 DNA is TGTGCCAGCAGCCAAAAGGGGGCGGGTGGTGAAGCTTTCTTT. Encoded protein: CASSQKGAGGEAFF. J is TRBJ1-1 and V is TRBV3-1; TRBD1 matches 7 bases. V was clipped by 2 bases and J by 7 bases; unmatched bases: 7. The CDR3 length is 14 residues. The germline gives CDR1 LGHDT, CDR2 YNNKEL (reference sequence).